The rows below give T cell receptor beta chains drawn from one sample of a study of blood T cell repertoires in COVID-19. Measured with immunoSEQ multiplex PCR; TCRdb has only the in-frame clones, and not every one. The sample lists 130,000 to 150,000 clones; roughly 81% were seen once. Sequences were obtained from peripheral blood. Source of these receptors: a human donor with acute or convalescent COVID-19. The donor label of this sample is uncertain. The conserved cysteine and the conserved F or W are not part of the CDR3 here.

v_gene	j_gene	CDR3aa
TRBV6-1	TRBJ1-4	ASSGGWTGANEKLF
TRBV18	TRBJ1-2	ASSPRDTNYGYT
TRBV9	TRBJ1-1	ASSGDGTNTEAF
TRBV6-5	TRBJ2-1	ASTVGTGKHEQF
TRBV5-1	TRBJ2-3	ASSRRGDLGNTQY
TRBV10-3	TRBJ1-1	ATRGVNTEAF
TRBV11-2	TRBJ1-1	ASSRPGTGVRTEAF
TRBV24-1	TRBJ1-2	ATSGSGQGAPRGYT
TRBV4-2	TRBJ2-1	ASSQVVGDEQF
TRBV11-1	TRBJ1-1	ASSFFGGRGTEAF
TRBV24-1	TRBJ2-3	ATSDFSGQGGSTDTQY
TRBV3-1/TRBV3-2	TRBJ2-1	ASSPLVRVPGDEQF
TRBV6-6	TRBJ2-7	ASNRGGYEQY
TRBV19	TRBJ1-1	ASSIPMNTEAF
TRBV27	TRBJ1-2	ASSFDRENYGYT
TRBV4-2	TRBJ2-1	ASSSDRATYNEQF
TRBV9	TRBJ1-1	ASSVAGGATEAF
TRBV10-2	TRBJ1-2	ASRSHRDIYGYT
TRBV30	TRBJ1-5	AWGVDRPQH
TRBV5-1	TRBJ1-6	ASSDGGNSPLH
TRBV6-2/TRBV6-3	TRBJ1-5	ASSFSLDRAYQPQH
TRBV6-6	TRBJ1-5	ASGQKGQGVYSNQPQH
TRBV5-4	TRBJ1-4	ASSSGFKNEKLF